A selection of T cell receptor beta chains follows, all from one sample in a study of cytomegalovirus exposure and HLA in healthy donors. The table came from immunoSEQ multiplex PCR; TCRdb's copy has only in-frame clones and leaves some out. The sample records about 120,000 clones, roughly 82% being singletons. The sequenced sample was PBMCs. Source of these receptors: a young man in good health and CMV-seropositive. Both conserved end residues are part of each CDR3. D genes are given only for firm matches. For some rows the clone size is stated as once, few or many, or as a class when expanded; others skip it.

clone size: -
D gene: -
J gene: TRBJ2-7
V gene: TRBV28
CDR3 length: 13
CDR3 DNA: TGTGCCAGCAGTTTAACAGGGCGATACGAGCAGTACTTC
CDR3 protein: CASSLTGRYEQYF

clone size: -
D gene: -
J gene: TRBJ1-5
V gene: TRBV6-1
CDR3 length: 13
CDR3 DNA: TGTGCCAGCGCGGGGTACGGCAATCAGCCCCAGCATTTT
CDR3 protein: CASAGYGNQPQHF

clone size: -
D gene: -
J gene: TRBJ1-1
V gene: TRBV28
CDR3 length: 14
CDR3 DNA: TGTGCCAGCAGAACTAGGAGAGTTAAAGATGAAGCTTTCTTT
CDR3 protein: CASRTRRVKDEAFF

clone size: -
D gene: -
J gene: TRBJ2-3
V gene: TRBV5-4
CDR3 length: 15
CDR3 DNA: TGTGCCAGCAGCTTGGCGGACTCTAGCACAGATACGCAGTATTTT
CDR3 protein: CASSLADSSTDTQYF

clone size: -
D gene: -
J gene: TRBJ2-7
V gene: TRBV5-1
CDR3 length: 15
CDR3 DNA: TGCGCCAGCAGCTTCGGTACTCAACCATCCTACGAGCAGTACTTC
CDR3 protein: CASSFGTQPSYEQYF

clone size: -
D gene: -
J gene: TRBJ2-7
V gene: TRBV14
CDR3 length: 14
CDR3 DNA: TGTGCCAGCAGCCTCAAGATGGGGCCATACGAGCAGTACTTC
CDR3 protein: CASSLKMGPYEQYF

clone size: -
D gene: -
J gene: TRBJ1-4
V gene: TRBV9
CDR3 length: 14
CDR3 DNA: TGTGCCAGCAGCCTAGGGGGGGATAATGAAAAACTGTTTTTT
CDR3 protein: CASSLGGDNEKLFF

clone size: -
D gene: -
J gene: TRBJ1-6
V gene: TRBV28
CDR3 length: 15
CDR3 DNA: TGTGCCAGCAGTACGGGACTGGGCTATAATTCACCCCTCCACTTT
CDR3 protein: CASSTGLGYNSPLHF

clone size: -
D gene: TRBD2
J gene: TRBJ2-3
V gene: TRBV6-5
CDR3 length: 13
CDR3 DNA: TGTGCCAGCACCACTAGCGGGAGAGATACGCAGTATTTT
CDR3 protein: CASTTSGRDTQYF

clone size: once
D gene: -
J gene: TRBJ1-2
V gene: TRBV2
CDR3 length: 12
CDR3 DNA: TGTGCCAGCACACCGGTGAACTATGGCTACACCTTC
CDR3 protein: CASTPVNYGYTF

clone size: few
D gene: -
J gene: TRBJ2-6
V gene: TRBV7-9
CDR3 length: 17
CDR3 DNA: TGTGCCAGCAGGGTCCTCTTTGACAGCTCTGGGGCCAACGGCCTGACTTTC
CDR3 protein: CASRVLFDSSGANGLTF

clone size: few
D gene: -
J gene: TRBJ1-5
V gene: TRBV28
CDR3 length: 17
CDR3 DNA: TGTGCCAGCAGATCGTCTGTGGCAGGGAGGTTCAATCAGCCCCAGCATTTT
CDR3 protein: CASRSSVAGRFNQPQHF

clone size: -
D gene: -
J gene: TRBJ1-1
V gene: TRBV10-3
CDR3 length: 12
CDR3 DNA: TGTGCCATCAGTGAAAGAGTCACTGAAGCTTTCTTT
CDR3 protein: CAISERVTEAFF

clone size: -
D gene: -
J gene: TRBJ1-5
V gene: TRBV6-5
CDR3 length: 15
CDR3 DNA: TGTGCCAGCAGCCCCACAGGGTATAACAATCAGCCCCAGCATTTT
CDR3 protein: CASSPTGYNNQPQHF

clone size: once
D gene: -
J gene: TRBJ2-1
V gene: TRBV7-3
CDR3 length: 12
CDR3 DNA: TGTGCCAGCAGCGGTAGCGTCAATGAGCAGTTCTTC
CDR3 protein: CASSGSVNEQFF

clone size: -
D gene: -
J gene: TRBJ2-2
V gene: TRBV4-2
CDR3 length: 16
CDR3 DNA: TGTGCCAGCAGCCAACCGGGACTGAGTAACACCGGGGAGCTGTTTTTT
CDR3 protein: CASSQPGLSNTGELFF

clone size: -
D gene: TRBD1
J gene: TRBJ2-7
V gene: TRBV6-5
CDR3 length: 15
CDR3 DNA: TGTGCCAGCAGGCTCAGACAGGGGCATTCCTACGAGCAGTACTTC
CDR3 protein: CASRLRQGHSYEQYF

clone size: -
D gene: -
J gene: TRBJ1-1
V gene: TRBV5-4
CDR3 length: 15
CDR3 DNA: TGTGCCAGCAGCTTTTCGGGGTGGGAGGGGGTTGAAGCTTTCTTT
CDR3 protein: CASSFSGWEGVEAFF

clone size: few
D gene: -
J gene: TRBJ2-5
V gene: TRBV7-9
CDR3 length: 13
CDR3 DNA: TGTGCCAGCAGCTGGAGCGGCAGGGAGACCCAGTACTTC
CDR3 protein: CASSWSGRETQYF

clone size: -
D gene: TRBD1
J gene: TRBJ1-3
V gene: TRBV4-1
CDR3 length: 15
CDR3 DNA: TGCGCCAGCAGCCCCGGGACAGGTTCCGGAAACACCATATATTTT
CDR3 protein: CASSPGTGSGNTIYF

clone size: -
D gene: -
J gene: TRBJ2-1
V gene: TRBV11-2
CDR3 length: 13
CDR3 DNA: TGTGCCAGCAGCTTAGAATCTAGTGGCGAGCAGTTCTTC
CDR3 protein: CASSLESSGEQFF

clone size: -
D gene: TRBD1
J gene: TRBJ2-7
V gene: TRBV5-4
CDR3 length: 15
CDR3 DNA: TGTGCCAGCAGCGGCAGGACAGGGGGCCTCGACGAGCAGTACTTC
CDR3 protein: CASSGRTGGLDEQYF

clone size: -
D gene: -
J gene: TRBJ2-1
V gene: TRBV19
CDR3 length: 14
CDR3 DNA: TGTGCCAGTAGTTCGGGGTTCTCCTACAATGAGCAGTTCTTC
CDR3 protein: CASSSGFSYNEQFF

clone size: -
D gene: -
J gene: TRBJ1-4
V gene: TRBV10-3
CDR3 length: 13
CDR3 DNA: TGTGCCACCTACGGGGGAGGGAATGAAAAACTGTTTTTT
CDR3 protein: CATYGGGNEKLFF

clone size: -
D gene: -
J gene: TRBJ1-1
V gene: TRBV19
CDR3 length: 13
CDR3 DNA: TGTGCCAGTAGTAACTCGGCAGGGGCTGAAGCTTTCTTT
CDR3 protein: CASSNSAGAEAFF

clone size: -
D gene: TRBD1
J gene: TRBJ1-6
V gene: TRBV10-2
CDR3 length: 15
CDR3 DNA: TGCGCCAGCAGTGAGGGGTCAGGGGGTAATTCACCCCTCCACTTT
CDR3 protein: CASSEGSGGNSPLHF

clone size: once
D gene: TRBD2
J gene: TRBJ2-7
V gene: TRBV28
CDR3 length: 15
CDR3 DNA: TGTGCCAGCAGTTGGCCCCCTAGCGGGCACTACGAGCAGTACTTC
CDR3 protein: CASSWPPSGHYEQYF

clone size: -
D gene: -
J gene: TRBJ1-1
V gene: TRBV4-2
CDR3 length: 14
CDR3 DNA: TGTGCCAGCAGCCAAGGCGAGGTTAACACTGAAGCTTTCTTT
CDR3 protein: CASSQGEVNTEAFF